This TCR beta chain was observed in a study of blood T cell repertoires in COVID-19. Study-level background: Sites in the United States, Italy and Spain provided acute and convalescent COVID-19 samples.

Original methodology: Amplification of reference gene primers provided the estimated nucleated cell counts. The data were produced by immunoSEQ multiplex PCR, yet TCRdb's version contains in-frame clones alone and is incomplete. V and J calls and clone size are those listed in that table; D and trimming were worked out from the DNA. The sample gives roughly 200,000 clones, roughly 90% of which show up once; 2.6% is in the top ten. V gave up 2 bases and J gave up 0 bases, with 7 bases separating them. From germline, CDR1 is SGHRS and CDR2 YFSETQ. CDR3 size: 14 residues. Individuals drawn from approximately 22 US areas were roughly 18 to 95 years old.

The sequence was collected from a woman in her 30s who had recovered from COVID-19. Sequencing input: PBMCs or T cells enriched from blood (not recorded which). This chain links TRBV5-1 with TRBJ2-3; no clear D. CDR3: CASSFRQSTDTQYF. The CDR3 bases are TGCGCCAGCAGCTTCCGTCAGAGCACAGATACGCAGTATTTT. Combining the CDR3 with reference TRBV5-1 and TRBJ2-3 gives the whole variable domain KAGVTQTPRYLIKTRGQQVTLSCSPISGHRSVSWYQQTPGQGLQFLFEYFSETQRNKGNFPGRFSGRQFSNSRSEMNVSTLELGDSALYLCASSFRQSTDTQYFGPGTRLTVL.